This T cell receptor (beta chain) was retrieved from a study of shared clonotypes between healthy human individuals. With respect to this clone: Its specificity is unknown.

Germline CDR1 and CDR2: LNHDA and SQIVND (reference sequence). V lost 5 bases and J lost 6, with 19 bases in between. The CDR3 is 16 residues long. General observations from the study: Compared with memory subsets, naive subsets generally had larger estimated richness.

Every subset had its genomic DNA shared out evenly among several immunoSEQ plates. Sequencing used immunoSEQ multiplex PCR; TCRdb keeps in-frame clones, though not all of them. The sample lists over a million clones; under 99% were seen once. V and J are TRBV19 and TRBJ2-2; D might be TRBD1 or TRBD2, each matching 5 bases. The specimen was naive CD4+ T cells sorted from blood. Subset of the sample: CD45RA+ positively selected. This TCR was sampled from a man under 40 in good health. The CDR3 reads CASSPRGREGSGELFF. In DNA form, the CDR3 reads TGTGCCAGTAGTCCTCGGGGCCGGGAAGGATCCGGGGAGCTGTTTTTT.